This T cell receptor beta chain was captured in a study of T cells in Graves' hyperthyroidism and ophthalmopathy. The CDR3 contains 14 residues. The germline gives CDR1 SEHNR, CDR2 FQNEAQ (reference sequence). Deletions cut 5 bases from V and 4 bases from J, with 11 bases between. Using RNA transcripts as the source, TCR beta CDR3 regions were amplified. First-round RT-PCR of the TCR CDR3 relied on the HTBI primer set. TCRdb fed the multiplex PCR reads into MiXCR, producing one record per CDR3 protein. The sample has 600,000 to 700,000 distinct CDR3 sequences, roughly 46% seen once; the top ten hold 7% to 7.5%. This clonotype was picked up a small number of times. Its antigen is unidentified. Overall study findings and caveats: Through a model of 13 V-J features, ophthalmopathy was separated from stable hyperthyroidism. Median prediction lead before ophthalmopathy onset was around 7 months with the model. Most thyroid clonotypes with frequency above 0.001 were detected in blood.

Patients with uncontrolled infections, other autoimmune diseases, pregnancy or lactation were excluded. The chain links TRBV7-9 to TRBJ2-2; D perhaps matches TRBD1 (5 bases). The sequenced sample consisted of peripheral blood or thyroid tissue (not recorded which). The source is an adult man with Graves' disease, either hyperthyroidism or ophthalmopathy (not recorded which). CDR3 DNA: TGTGCCAGCAGCGTGGGGCGGATCACCGGGGAGCTGTTTTTT. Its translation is CASSVGRITGELFF.